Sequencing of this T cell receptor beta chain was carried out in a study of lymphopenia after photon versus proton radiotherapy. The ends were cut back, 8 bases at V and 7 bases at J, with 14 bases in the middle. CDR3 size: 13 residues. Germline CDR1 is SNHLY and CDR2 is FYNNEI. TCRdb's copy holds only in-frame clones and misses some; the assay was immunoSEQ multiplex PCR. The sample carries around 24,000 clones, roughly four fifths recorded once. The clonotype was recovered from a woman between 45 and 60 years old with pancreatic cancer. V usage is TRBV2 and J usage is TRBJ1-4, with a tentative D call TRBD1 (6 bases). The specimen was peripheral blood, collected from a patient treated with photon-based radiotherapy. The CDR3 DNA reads TGTGCCAGCCGTACAGGGACTGGTGAAAAACTGTTTTTT. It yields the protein CASRTGTGEKLFF.